These T cell receptor beta chains were read from a single sample in a study of T cells after yellow fever vaccination. TCRdb reanalysed the 5' RACE reads using MiXCR and keeps one entry per CDR3 protein. The sample carries hundreds of thousands of distinct CDR3 sequences, 8.7% recorded once. Sequences were derived from PBMCs, sampled on the day of the first yellow fever vaccination. Receptors originate from a man in his late teens or twenties who received the YFV17D yellow fever vaccine. CDR3s include the opening cysteine and the closing phenylalanine or tryptophan. D genes are given only for firm matches. Expanded clones get a size class; other rows say once, few or many, or leave the size out.

D gene	V gene	J gene	clone size	CDR3 protein	CDR3 DNA
NA	TRBV7-9	TRBJ2-5	NA	CASSLGRQLQETQYF	TGTGCCAGCAGCTTAGGACGGCAGCTTCAAGAGACCCAGTACTTC
NA	TRBV7-2	TRBJ1-1	once	CASSLTYGGATEAFF	TGTGCCAGCAGCCTAACCTACGGGGGAGCTACTGAAGCTTTCTTT
NA	TRBV24-1	TRBJ1-5	few	CAEETGDQPQHF	TGTGCCGAAGAGACCGGCGATCAGCCCCAGCATTTT
NA	TRBV18	TRBJ2-5	NA	CASSSRGGYQETQYF	TGTGCCAGCTCAAGCCGGGGCGGGTACCAAGAGACCCAGTACTTC
NA	TRBV6-5	TRBJ2-5	NA	CASSYSIGQQETQYF	TGTGCCAGCAGTTACTCGATCGGCCAGCAAGAGACCCAGTACTTC
NA	TRBV7-9	TRBJ1-1	NA	CASSLGRYENTEAFF	TGTGCCAGCAGCTTAGGACGTTACGAGAACACTGAAGCTTTCTTT
NA	TRBV5-5	TRBJ1-5	many	CASSSATSAQHF	TGTGCCAGCAGCTCCGCGACCTCGGCCCAGCATTTT
NA	TRBV5-5	TRBJ2-7	few	CASSLAPTAGYEQYF	TGTGCCAGCAGCTTGGCCCCGACAGCGGGCTACGAGCAGTACTTC
NA	TRBV5-1	TRBJ2-2	many	CASSLPGGEKGELFF	TGCGCCAGCAGCTTGCCCGGAGGGGAGAAGGGGGAGCTGTTTTTT
TRBD2	TRBV4-1	TRBJ2-3	NA	CASSRGTSGGTDTQYF	TGCGCCAGCAGCCGCGGGACTAGCGGGGGCACAGATACGCAGTATTTT
NA	TRBV6-5	TRBJ1-1	NA	CASSQMDTEAFF	TGTGCCAGCAGCCAAATGGACACTGAAGCTTTCTTT
TRBD1	TRBV29-1	TRBJ2-7	few	CSVGLLRDRASYEQYF	TGCAGCGTGGGACTCCTCCGGGACAGGGCTTCCTACGAGCAGTACTTC
NA	TRBV5-1	TRBJ1-4	few	CASSPGENEKLFF	TGCGCCAGCTCCCCAGGGGAAAATGAAAAACTGTTTTTT
TRBD1	TRBV27	TRBJ1-2	many	CASSLTGGWGYTF	TGTGCCAGCAGTTTAACAGGGGGCTGGGGCTACACCTTC
NA	TRBV7-2	TRBJ1-1	few	CASSSPNLGAFF	TGTGCCAGCAGCTCCCCTAACTTGGGGGCTTTCTTT
TRBD1	TRBV12-3/TRBV12-4	TRBJ2-2	many	CASSSSQGAGELFF	TGTGCCAGCAGCTCCAGTCAGGGGGCCGGGGAGCTGTTTTTT
NA	TRBV7-8	TRBJ2-5	few	CASSSGRGQETQYF	TGTGCCAGCAGCTCCGGGCGGGGCCAAGAGACCCAGTACTTC
NA	TRBV24-1	TRBJ2-1	few	CATSSTGGRSEQFF	TGTGCCACCAGTTCCACTGGGGGACGAAGTGAGCAGTTCTTC
TRBD1	TRBV7-8	TRBJ2-2	NA	CASSSGQDTGELFF	TGTGCCAGCAGCTCGGGACAGGACACCGGGGAGCTGTTTTTT
NA	TRBV5-1	TRBJ1-6	many	CASSLDSVLGSPLHF	TGCGCCAGCAGCTTGGATTCGGTCTTGGGGTCACCCCTCCACTTT
TRBD2	TRBV9	TRBJ2-2	few	CASSGVGGTNTGELFF	TGTGCCAGCAGCGGCGTCGGGGGGACGAACACCGGGGAGCTGTTTTTT
TRBD2	TRBV10-3	TRBJ2-3	few	CAISEPSGGVTDTQYF	TGTGCCATCAGTGAGCCAAGCGGGGGGGTCACAGATACGCAGTATTTT
TRBD1	TRBV4-3	TRBJ2-7	many	CASSQRGRSYEQYF	TGCGCCAGCAGCCAAAGGGGGCGCAGCTACGAGCAGTACTTC
NA	TRBV2	TRBJ2-7	few	CASTAQLYEQYF	TGTGCCAGCACAGCCCAGCTCTACGAGCAGTACTTC
NA	TRBV12-3/TRBV12-4	TRBJ2-3	few	CALRRGTGTTDTQYF	TGTGCCCTTCGGCGGGGGACAGGCACCACAGATACGCAGTATTTT
NA	TRBV30	TRBJ1-1	many	CAWSNGGVSEAFF	TGTGCCTGGAGTAATGGAGGGGTTTCTGAAGCTTTCTTT
TRBD1	TRBV5-1	TRBJ1-1	NA	CASSLVRAGGTEAFF	TGCGCCAGCAGCTTGGTTCGTGCAGGGGGCACTGAAGCTTTCTTT
NA	TRBV1	TRBJ2-2	few	CTSSQALGELFF	TGCACCAGCAGCCAAGCACTCGGGGAGCTGTTTTTT
TRBD1	TRBV20-1	TRBJ1-2	few	CSAADRGNGYTF	TGCAGTGCGGCAGACAGGGGAAATGGCTACACCTTC
NA	TRBV7-2	TRBJ2-5	NA	CASSGALQETLYF	TGTGCCAGCAGCGGTGCATTACAAGAGACCCTGTACTTC
NA	TRBV20-1	TRBJ2-6	NA	CSANGPSGANVLTF	TGCAGTGCTAACGGACCCTCTGGGGCCAACGTCCTGACTTTC
NA	TRBV7-8	TRBJ2-1	NA	CASSDVWTTGEPYNEQFF	TGTGCCAGCAGCGACGTTTGGACGACGGGGGAACCCTACAATGAGCAGTTCTTC
NA	TRBV4-1	TRBJ1-3	few	CASSQTEQTGNTIYF	TGCGCCAGCAGCCAAACGGAGCAGACTGGAAACACCATATATTTT
NA	TRBV2	TRBJ2-3	few	CASRPRSTTDTQYF	TGTGCCAGCAGGCCGCGTAGTACCACAGATACGCAGTATTTT
TRBD2	TRBV12-3/TRBV12-4	TRBJ2-3	NA	CASSPQRGGGDTQYF	TGTGCCAGCAGTCCACAGCGGGGGGGGGGTGATACGCAGTATTTT
NA	TRBV12-3/TRBV12-4	TRBJ2-1	many	CAGSTGISSYNEQFF	TGTGCCGGATCGACAGGAATTAGCTCCTACAATGAGCAGTTCTTC
NA	TRBV5-1	TRBJ2-5	few	CASSLEARPGETQYF	TGCGCCAGCAGCTTGGAGGCACGCCCGGGGGAGACCCAGTACTTC
TRBD2	TRBV10-3	TRBJ2-5	many	CAISPPPGLAGGETQYF	TGTGCCATCAGCCCGCCCCCCGGACTAGCGGGGGGAGAGACCCAGTACTTC
NA	TRBV7-6	TRBJ1-1	few	CASSLRGAVLNTEAFF	TGTGCCAGCAGCTTAAGAGGGGCCGTCTTGAACACTGAAGCTTTCTTT
TRBD1	TRBV7-2	TRBJ1-4	NA	CASSLGNTGEKLFF	TGTGCCAGCAGCTTAGGAAACACAGGGGAGAAACTGTTTTTT
NA	TRBV5-5	TRBJ2-7	NA	CASSRASPGRQDEQYF	TGTGCCAGCAGCCGGGCTAGCCCGGGGCGTCAAGATGAGCAGTACTTC
TRBD1	TRBV7-8	TRBJ1-1	NA	CASRYRITGYRGDTEAFF	TGTGCCAGCAGATATCGGATAACAGGGTACAGGGGCGACACTGAAGCTTTCTTT
TRBD1	TRBV11-1	TRBJ2-5	many	CASSRSGTGQETQYF	TGTGCCAGCAGCCGTTCCGGGACAGGACAAGAGACCCAGTACTTC
NA	TRBV25-1	TRBJ2-3	NA	CASSSPRGATDTQYF	TGTGCCAGCAGTTCCCCAAGGGGGGCGACAGATACGCAGTATTTT
NA	TRBV5-1	TRBJ2-5	NA	CASSWNGIQETQYF	TGCGCCAGCAGCTGGAACGGAATCCAAGAGACCCAGTACTTC
NA	TRBV4-1	TRBJ1-1	NA	CASSHKTVGTEAFF	TGCGCCAGCAGCCATAAAACGGTTGGCACTGAAGCTTTCTTT
NA	TRBV2	TRBJ2-3	NA	CASSEPRDVDTQYF	TGTGCCAGCAGTGAACCCAGGGACGTGGATACGCAGTATTTT
NA	TRBV9	TRBJ2-2	NA	CASSKNTGELFF	TGTGCCAGCAGCAAAAACACCGGGGAGCTGTTTTTT
NA	TRBV20-1	TRBJ2-1	many	CSAKTLYAPGTSNGNEQFF	TGCAGTGCTAAAACCTTATATGCACCCGGGACTTCAAACGGGAATGAGCAGTTCTTC
NA	TRBV12-3/TRBV12-4	TRBJ1-2	few	CASSSGTAFGYTF	TGTGCCAGCAGTTCCGGGACTGCTTTTGGCTACACCTTC
NA	TRBV29-1	TRBJ2-7	many	CSVEEDGFSYEQYF	TGCAGCGTTGAAGAGGACGGATTCTCCTACGAGCAGTACTTC
TRBD1	TRBV30	TRBJ1-5	NA	CAWTTPGQVSGPQHF	TGTGCCTGGACCACCCCGGGACAGGTCTCAGGGCCCCAGCATTTT
TRBD2	TRBV11-2	TRBJ2-3	few	CASSLYAGGRVDTQYF	TGTGCCAGCAGCTTATACGCGGGGGGGCGTGTGGATACGCAGTATTTT
TRBD1	TRBV20-1	TRBJ1-5	few	CSAMTGGSLDQPQHF	TGCAGTGCTATGACAGGGGGATCACTAGATCAGCCCCAGCATTTT